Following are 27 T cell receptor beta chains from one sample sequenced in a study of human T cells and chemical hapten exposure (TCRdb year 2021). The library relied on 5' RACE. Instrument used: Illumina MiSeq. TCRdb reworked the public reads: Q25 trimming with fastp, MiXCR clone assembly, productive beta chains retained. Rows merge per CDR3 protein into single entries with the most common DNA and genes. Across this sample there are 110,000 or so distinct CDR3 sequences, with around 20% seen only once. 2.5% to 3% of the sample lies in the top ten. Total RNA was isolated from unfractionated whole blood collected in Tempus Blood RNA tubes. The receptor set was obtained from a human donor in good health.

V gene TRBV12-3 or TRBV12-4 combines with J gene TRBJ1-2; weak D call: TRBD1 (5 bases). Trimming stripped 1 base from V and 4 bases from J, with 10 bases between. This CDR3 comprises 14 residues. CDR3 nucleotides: TGTGCCAGCAGTTTAGAGGGGATCGGCTATGGCTACACCTTC. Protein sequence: CASSLEGIGYGYTF.

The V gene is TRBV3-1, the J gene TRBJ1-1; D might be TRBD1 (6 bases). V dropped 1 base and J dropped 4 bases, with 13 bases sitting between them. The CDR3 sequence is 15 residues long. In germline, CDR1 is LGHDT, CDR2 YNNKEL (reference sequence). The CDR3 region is CASSQVGAGGTEAFF. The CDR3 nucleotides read TGTGCCAGCAGCCAAGTGGGGGCGGGCGGCACTGAAGCTTTCTTT.

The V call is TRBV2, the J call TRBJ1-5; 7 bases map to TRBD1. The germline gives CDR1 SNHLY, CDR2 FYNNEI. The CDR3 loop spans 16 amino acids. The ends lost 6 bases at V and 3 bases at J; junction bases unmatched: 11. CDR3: CASSPPRGGFNQPQHF. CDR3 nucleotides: TGTGCCAGCAGCCCGCCGAGAGGGGGCTTCAATCAGCCCCAGCATTTT. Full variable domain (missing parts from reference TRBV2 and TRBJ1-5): EPEVTQTPSHQVTQMGQEVILRCVPISNHLYFYWYRQILGQKVEFLVSFYNNEISEKSEIFDDQFSVERPDGSNFTLKIRSTKLEDSAMYFCASSPPRGGFNQPQHFGDGTRLSIL.

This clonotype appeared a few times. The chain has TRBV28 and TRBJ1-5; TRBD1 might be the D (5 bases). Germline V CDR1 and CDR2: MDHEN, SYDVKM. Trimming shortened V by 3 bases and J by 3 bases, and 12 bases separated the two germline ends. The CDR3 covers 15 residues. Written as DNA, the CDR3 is TGTGCCAGCAGTTTTTTACAGGTCTCCAATCAGCCCCAGCATTTT. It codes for CASSFLQVSNQPQHF.

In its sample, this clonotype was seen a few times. The CDR3 region is CATRGLAATDTQYF. DNA of the CDR3: TGTGCCACCAGGGGACTAGCGGCCACAGATACGCAGTATTTT. V usage is TRBV10-3 and J usage is TRBJ2-3, with TRBD2 matching over 11 bases. V lost 10 bases, J lost 2 bases, and 5 bases stayed unmatched. CDR3 size: 14 residues. Looked up from germline, CDR1 is ENHRY and CDR2 is SYGVKD.

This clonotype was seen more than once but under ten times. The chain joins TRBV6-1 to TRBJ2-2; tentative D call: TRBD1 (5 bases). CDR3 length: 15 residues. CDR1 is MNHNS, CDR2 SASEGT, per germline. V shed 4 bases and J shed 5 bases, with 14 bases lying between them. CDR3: CASSGLGVGTGELFF. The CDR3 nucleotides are TGTGCCAGCAGTGGATTAGGGGTCGGGACCGGGGAGCTGTTTTTT.

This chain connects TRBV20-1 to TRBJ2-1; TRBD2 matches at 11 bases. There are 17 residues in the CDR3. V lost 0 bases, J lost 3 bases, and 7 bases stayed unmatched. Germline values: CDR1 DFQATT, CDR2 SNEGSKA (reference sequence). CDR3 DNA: TGCAGTGCTAGAGATCCCCCACTAGCGGGGGACTACAATGAGCAGTTCTTC. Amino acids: CSARDPPLAGDYNEQFF.

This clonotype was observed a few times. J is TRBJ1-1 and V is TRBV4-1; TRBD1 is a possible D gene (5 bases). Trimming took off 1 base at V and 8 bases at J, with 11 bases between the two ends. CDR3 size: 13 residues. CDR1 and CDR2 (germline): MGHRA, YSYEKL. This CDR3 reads CASSQVGGAEAFF. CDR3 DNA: TGCGCCAGCAGCCAAGTCGGAGGGGCAGAAGCTTTCTTT.

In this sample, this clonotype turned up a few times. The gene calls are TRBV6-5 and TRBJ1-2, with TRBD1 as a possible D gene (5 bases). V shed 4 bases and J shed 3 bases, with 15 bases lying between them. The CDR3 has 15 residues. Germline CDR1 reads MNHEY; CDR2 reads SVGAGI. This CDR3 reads CASSSLAGNYYGYTF. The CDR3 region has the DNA TGTGCCAGCAGTTCCCTTGCAGGGAATTACTATGGCTACACCTTC.

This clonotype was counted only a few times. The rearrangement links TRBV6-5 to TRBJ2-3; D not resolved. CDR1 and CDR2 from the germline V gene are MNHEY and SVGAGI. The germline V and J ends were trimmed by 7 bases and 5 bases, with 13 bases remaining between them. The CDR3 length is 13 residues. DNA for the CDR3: TGTGCCAGCATCCCTCAGACGCTAGATACGCAGTATTTT. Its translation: CASIPQTLDTQYF.

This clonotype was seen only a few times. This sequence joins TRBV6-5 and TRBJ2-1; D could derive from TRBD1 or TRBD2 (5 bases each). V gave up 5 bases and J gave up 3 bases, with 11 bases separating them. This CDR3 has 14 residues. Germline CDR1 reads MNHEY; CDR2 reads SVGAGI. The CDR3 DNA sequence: TGTGCCAGCAGTGACGGGGCAGTCTACAATGAGCAGTTCTTC. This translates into CASSDGAVYNEQFF.

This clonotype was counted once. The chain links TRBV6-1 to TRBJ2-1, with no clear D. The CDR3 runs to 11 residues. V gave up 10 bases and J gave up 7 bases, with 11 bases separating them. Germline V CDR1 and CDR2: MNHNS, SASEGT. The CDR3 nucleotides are TGTGCCACCGCGGATGGGAATGAGCAGTTCTTC. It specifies CATADGNEQFF.

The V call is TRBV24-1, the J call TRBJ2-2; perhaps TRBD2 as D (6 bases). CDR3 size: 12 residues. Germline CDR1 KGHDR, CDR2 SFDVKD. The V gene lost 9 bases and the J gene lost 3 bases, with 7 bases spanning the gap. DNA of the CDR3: TGTGCCACCCAGCGGGACACCGGGGAGCTGTTTTTT. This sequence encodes CATQRDTGELFF.

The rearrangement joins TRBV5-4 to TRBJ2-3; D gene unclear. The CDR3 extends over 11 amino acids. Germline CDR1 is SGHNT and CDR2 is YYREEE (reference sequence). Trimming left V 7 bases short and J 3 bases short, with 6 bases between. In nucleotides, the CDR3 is TGTGCCAGCGGCGCAACAGATACGCAGTATTTT. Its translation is CASGATDTQYF.

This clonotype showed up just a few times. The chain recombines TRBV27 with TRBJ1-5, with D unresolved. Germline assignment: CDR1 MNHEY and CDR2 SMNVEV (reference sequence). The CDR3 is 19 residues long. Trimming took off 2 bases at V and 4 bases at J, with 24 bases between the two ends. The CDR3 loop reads CASSLRGPRFAKDNQPQHF. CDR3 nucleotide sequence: TGTGCCAGCAGTTTACGAGGCCCCCGTTTCGCCAAGGATAATCAGCCCCAGCATTTT.

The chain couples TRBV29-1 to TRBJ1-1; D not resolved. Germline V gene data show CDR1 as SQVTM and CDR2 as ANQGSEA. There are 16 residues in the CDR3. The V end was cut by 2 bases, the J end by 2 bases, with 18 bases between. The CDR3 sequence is CSVEFVRPSHNTEAFF. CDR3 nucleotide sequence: TGCAGCGTTGAATTTGTCCGCCCGTCACATAACACTGAAGCTTTCTTT. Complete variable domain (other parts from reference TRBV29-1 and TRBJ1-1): SAVISQKPSRDICQRGTSLTIQCQVDSQVTMMFWYRQQPGQSLTLIATANQGSEATYESGFVIDKFPISRPNLTFSTLTVSNMSPEDSSIYLCSVEFVRPSHNTEAFFGQGTRLTVV.

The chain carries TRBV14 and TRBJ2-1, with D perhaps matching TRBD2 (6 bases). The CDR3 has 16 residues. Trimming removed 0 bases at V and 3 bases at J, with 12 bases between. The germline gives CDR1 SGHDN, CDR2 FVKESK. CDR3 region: CASSQDGGVGYNEQFF. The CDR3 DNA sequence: TGTGCCAGCAGCCAAGATGGAGGGGTGGGCTACAATGAGCAGTTCTTC. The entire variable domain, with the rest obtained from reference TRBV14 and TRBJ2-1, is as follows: EAGVTQFPSHSVIEKGQTVTLRCDPISGHDNLYWYRRVMGKEIKFLLHFVKESKQDESGMPNNRFLAERTGGTYSTLKVQPAELEDSGVYFCASSQDGGVGYNEQFFGPGTRLTVL.

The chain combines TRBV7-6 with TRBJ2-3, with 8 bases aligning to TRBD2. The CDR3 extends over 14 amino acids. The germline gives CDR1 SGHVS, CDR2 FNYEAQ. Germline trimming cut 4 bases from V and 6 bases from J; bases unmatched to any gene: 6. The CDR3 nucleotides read TGTGCCAGCAGCTCAGCGGGAGAGGTTGATACGCAGTATTTT. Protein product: CASSSAGEVDTQYF.

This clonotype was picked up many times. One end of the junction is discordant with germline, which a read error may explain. CDR3: CASSPPLGGSETQYF. For the CDR3, the DNA is TGTGCCAGCTCGCCACCACTAGGCGGATCGGAGACCCAGTACTTC. The J gene is TRBJ2-5, the V gene TRBV18; the D gene is possibly TRBD2 (5 bases). The CDR3 has 15 residues. CDR1 is KGHSH and CDR2 is LQKENI in the germline V gene.

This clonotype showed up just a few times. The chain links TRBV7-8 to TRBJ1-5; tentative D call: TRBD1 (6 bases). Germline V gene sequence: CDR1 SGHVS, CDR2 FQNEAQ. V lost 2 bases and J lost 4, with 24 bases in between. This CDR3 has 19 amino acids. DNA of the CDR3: TGTGCCAGCAGCTTAAGTACGCTAACAGGGCTATTTCGAAATCAGCCCCAGCATTTT. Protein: CASSLSTLTGLFRNQPQHF.

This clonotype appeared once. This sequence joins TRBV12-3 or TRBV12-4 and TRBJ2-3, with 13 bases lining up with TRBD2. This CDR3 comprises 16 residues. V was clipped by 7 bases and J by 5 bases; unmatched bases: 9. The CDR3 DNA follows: TGTGCCAGCAACTCCCCACTAGCGGGAGGGCTAGATACGCAGTATTTT. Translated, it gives CASNSPLAGGLDTQYF.

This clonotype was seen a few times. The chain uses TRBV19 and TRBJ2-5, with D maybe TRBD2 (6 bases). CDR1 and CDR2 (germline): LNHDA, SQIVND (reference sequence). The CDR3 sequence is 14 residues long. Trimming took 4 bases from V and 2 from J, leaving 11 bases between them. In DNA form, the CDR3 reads TGTGCCAGTAGTAATCTTGGGAGGCAAGAGACCCAGTACTTC. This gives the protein CASSNLGRQETQYF.

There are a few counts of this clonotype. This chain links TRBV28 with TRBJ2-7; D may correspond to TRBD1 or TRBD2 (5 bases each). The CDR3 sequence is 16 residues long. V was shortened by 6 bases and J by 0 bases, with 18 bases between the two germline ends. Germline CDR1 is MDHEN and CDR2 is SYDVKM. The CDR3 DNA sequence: TGTGCCAGCAGACTCAAATCGGGACGGATCTCCTACGAGCAGTACTTC. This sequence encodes CASRLKSGRISYEQYF.

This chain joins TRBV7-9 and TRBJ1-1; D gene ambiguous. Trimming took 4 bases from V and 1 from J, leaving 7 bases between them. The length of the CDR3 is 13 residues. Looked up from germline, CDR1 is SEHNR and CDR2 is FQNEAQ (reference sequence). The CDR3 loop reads CASSSHRNTEAFF. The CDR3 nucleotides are TGTGCCAGCAGCTCCCATAGGAACACTGAAGCTTTCTTT.

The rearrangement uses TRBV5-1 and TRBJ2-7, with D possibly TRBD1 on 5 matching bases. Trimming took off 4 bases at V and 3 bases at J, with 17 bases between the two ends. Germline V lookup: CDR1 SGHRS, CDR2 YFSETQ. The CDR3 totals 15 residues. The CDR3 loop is CASSPETVHRYEQYF. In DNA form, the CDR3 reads TGCGCCAGCAGCCCGGAGACAGTCCATCGCTACGAGCAGTACTTC. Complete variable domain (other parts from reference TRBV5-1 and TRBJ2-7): KAGVTQTPRYLIKTRGQQVTLSCSPISGHRSVSWYQQTPGQGLQFLFEYFSETQRNKGNFPGRFSGRQFSNSRSEMNVSTLELGDSALYLCASSPETVHRYEQYFGPGTRLTVT.

The CDR3 spells CASSMQGEKLFF. The CDR3 DNA reads as TGTGCCAGCAGTATGCAGGGAGAAAAACTGTTTTTT. This rearrangement joins TRBV12-3 or TRBV12-4 to TRBJ1-4, with a tentative D call TRBD1 (5 bases). The CDR3 consists of 12 residues. Trimming stripped 5 bases from V and 8 bases from J, with 9 bases between.

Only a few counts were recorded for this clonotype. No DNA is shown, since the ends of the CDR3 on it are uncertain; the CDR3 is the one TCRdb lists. The CDR3: CSVGQGAYGDTF. The chain links TRBV29-1 to TRBJ1-2; no DNA check was done on the table's D call, TRBD1. The CDR3 contains 12 residues when both ends are counted. Germline CDR1 SQVTM, CDR2 ANQGSEA.